One and the same sample provided the 30 T cell receptor beta chains below, sequenced in a study of regulatory T cells in long-lasting Graves disease. Combining iRepertoire HTBI primers with Arm-PCR of CDR3 regions, the authors built TCR beta libraries. TCRdb reprocessed the multiplex PCR reads via MiXCR and lists one record per CDR3 protein. The sample consists of a few hundred thousand distinct CDR3 sequences, 20% to 25% of them appearing once. Regarding time point: newly diagnosed GD, antithyroid drugs for less than 3 months. PBMCs provided the RNA from which the TCR library was made. The starting material was peripheral blood mononuclear cells (PBMCs), obtained at new diagnosis, from a patient treated with antithyroid drugs. The receptors shown here come from a female donor with Graves disease.

This clonotype was recorded at least ten times. This chain joins TRBV12-3 or TRBV12-4 and TRBJ2-5; unclear D gene. V lost 2 bases to trimming and J lost 2 bases, with 3 bases between them. The CDR3 consists of 12 residues. CDR3 in amino acids: CASSLQQETQYF. For the CDR3, the DNA is TGTGCCAGCAGTTTACAGCAAGAGACCCAGTACTTC.

This clonotype has at least ten counts. The chain joins TRBV7-2 to TRBJ2-5, with 8 bases fitting TRBD2. This CDR3 spans 15 amino acids. Unmatched junction bases numbered 4, after V lost 0 bases and J lost 4 bases. The germline gives CDR1 SGHTA, CDR2 FQGNSA. This chain's CDR3 is CASSLASGRPETQYF. The CDR3 coding sequence is TGTGCCAGCAGCTTAGCCAGCGGGAGACCAGAGACCCAGTACTTC.

The CDR3 coding sequence is TGTGCCAGCAGCTTAAGAGGCACAGGTACCTTTAGAGAGCAGTACTTC. Its translation: CASSLRGTGTFREQYF. The chain has TRBV7-9 and TRBJ2-7; D perhaps matches TRBD1 (5 bases). The CDR3 is 16 residues long. Trimming pared 2 bases from V and 7 bases from J, leaving 21 bases between. The germline gives CDR1 SEHNR, CDR2 FQNEAQ (reference sequence).

This clonotype was seen repeatedly, ten times or more. This chain uses TRBV20-1 with TRBJ2-1, with 12 bases identical to TRBD2. Losses at the gene ends were 3 bases for V and 5 bases for J; bases not matched to a gene: 8. CDR3 size: 16 residues. Germline V CDR1 and CDR2: DFQATT, SNEGSKA (reference sequence). In nucleotides, the CDR3 is TGCAGTGCTAGTGGGACTAGCGGGCTCTTAAACAATGAGCAGTTCTTC. It specifies CSASGTSGLLNNEQFF.

J is TRBJ2-5 and V is TRBV19; weak D call: TRBD1 (6 bases). This CDR3 contains 14 residues. V shed 6 bases and J shed 6 bases, with 17 bases lying between them. Germline loops: CDR1 LNHDA, CDR2 SQIVND (reference sequence). The CDR3 here is CASSQTLQGQTQYF. The CDR3 DNA reads TGTGCCAGTAGCCAGACCTTACAGGGTCAGACCCAGTACTTC.

The rearrangement joins TRBV2 to TRBJ2-2; TRBD2 matches 15 bases. Trimming took 6 bases from V and 5 from J; bases not matched to a gene: 10. The CDR3 runs to 18 residues. Germline loops: CDR1 SNHLY, CDR2 FYNNEI. CDR3 coding DNA: TGTGCCAGCAGCGCTGGACTAGCGGGAGGGCCGTGGACCGGGGAGCTGTTTTTT. Its protein product is CASSAGLAGGPWTGELFF. The whole variable domain, filled in from reference TRBV2 and TRBJ2-2, reads EPEVTQTPSHQVTQMGQEVILRCVPISNHLYFYWYRQILGQKVEFLVSFYNNEISEKSEIFDDQFSVERPDGSNFTLKIRSTKLEDSAMYFCASSAGLAGGPWTGELFFGEGSRLTVL.

This clonotype was detected ten times or more. The chain combines TRBV18 with TRBJ1-3; D unclear. This CDR3 has 15 residues. Per germline, CDR1 KGHSH and CDR2 LQKENI. The V gene lost 2 bases and the J gene lost 0 bases, with 8 bases spanning the gap. The chain's CDR3 is CASSPNSPSGNTIYF. The CDR3 DNA reads as TGTGCCAGCTCACCAAACAGCCCCTCTGGAAACACCATATATTTT.

This clonotype showed up many times. The chain couples TRBV5-5 to TRBJ1-2; D gene uncertain. The germline gives CDR1 SGHKS, CDR2 YYEKEE (reference sequence). This CDR3 spans 13 amino acids. Trimming removed 4 bases at V and 7 bases at J, with 14 bases between. For the CDR3, the DNA is TGTGCCAGCAGCGCCGAATTGACAAGTGGCTACACCTTC. The encoded protein is CASSAELTSGYTF.

This clonotype was seen repeatedly, ten times or more. The chain uses TRBV28 and TRBJ2-3, with 8 bases fitting TRBD2. This CDR3 contains 15 residues. Germline CDR1 and CDR2: MDHEN and SYDVKM. V was pared by 5 bases and J by 2 bases, with 6 bases of the junction left unmatched. The CDR3 is CASSGSGSNTDTQYF. CDR3 nucleotides: TGTGCCAGCAGTGGGAGCGGGAGTAACACAGATACGCAGTATTTT.

This clonotype was found a few times. The chain joins TRBV7-9 to TRBJ2-5; TRBD1 aligns across 7 bases. Trimming removed 7 bases from V and 1 base from J; junction bases left unmatched: 12. The germline V gene has CDR1 SEHNR and CDR2 FQNEAQ (reference sequence). CDR3 length equals 16 residues. The CDR3 region has the DNA TGTGCCAGCATCTCGAAGGGGGCGCGAGTCCAAGAGACCCAGTACTTC. Amino acids: CASISKGARVQETQYF.

This chain uses TRBV20-1 with TRBJ2-7; D unclear. The CDR3 runs 12 residues. Trimming stripped 2 bases from V and 6 bases from J, with 11 bases between. Germline-derived CDR1 and CDR2 are DFQATT and SNEGSKA (reference sequence). This CDR3 is CSARQEKVEQYF. CDR3 sequence (DNA): TGCAGTGCTAGACAGGAAAAGGTCGAGCAGTACTTC.

The table lists this clonotype with many counts. A read error may produce the germline difference seen at one junction end. The chain carries TRBV30 and TRBJ1-1; D is unresolved. CDR1 is GTSNPN and CDR2 is SVGIG in the germline V gene (reference sequence). The CDR3 has 14 residues. Here the CDR3 DNA reads TGTGCCTGGAGTGGCATAGAACCGAACACTGAAACTTTCTTT. Its translation: CAWSGIEPNTETFF.

This clonotype appeared many times. V usage is TRBV10-3 and J usage is TRBJ2-1; D gene uncertain. Per the germline V gene, CDR1 is ENHRY and CDR2 is SYGVKD. The CDR3 contains 15 residues. V was cut by 3 bases and J by 2 bases, with 11 bases left in between. In DNA, the CDR3 is TGTGCCATCAGTGATCCAAGGGTAGCCTACAATGAGCAGTTCTTC. Amino acids: CAISDPRVAYNEQFF.

This clonotype has ten or more counts. The CDR3 loop is CASSTGQGLGETQYF. The CDR3 nucleotides are TGTGCCAGCAGCACGGGACAGGGGTTGGGAGAGACCCAGTACTTC. The chain couples TRBV11-3 to TRBJ2-5; 10 positions agree with TRBD1. Losses at the gene ends were 5 bases for V and 4 bases for J; bases not matched to a gene: 7. The CDR3 extends over 15 amino acids. Germline V gene sequence: CDR1 SGHNT, CDR2 YENEEA.

This clonotype occurred many times. The chain recombines TRBV27 with TRBJ2-7; 7 nucleotides match TRBD1. The V and J ends lost 4 bases and 2 bases, in that order; junction bases with no gene match: 5. Germline CDR1 reads MNHEY; CDR2 reads SMNVEV (reference sequence). The CDR3 is 14 residues long. The chain's CDR3 is CASSYYTGAYEQYF. The CDR3 nucleotides are TGTGCCAGCAGTTACTATACAGGGGCCTACGAGCAGTACTTC.

There are many counts of this clonotype. The chain has TRBV7-2 and TRBJ2-5; 7 nucleotides align to TRBD2. Trimming took 1 base from V and 2 from J; bases not matched to a gene: 4. The CDR3 has 15 residues. CDR1 SGHTA and CDR2 FQGNSA come from the germline V gene. CDR3 region: CASSLVGGGQETQYF. In DNA, the CDR3 is TGTGCCAGCAGCTTAGTTGGGGGAGGGCAAGAGACCCAGTACTTC. The full variable domain, completed using reference TRBV7-2 and TRBJ2-5, is GAGVSQSPSNKVTEKGKDVELRCDPISGHTALYWYRQSLGQGLEFLIYFQGNSAPDKSGLPSDRFSAERTGGSVSTLTIQRTQQEDSAVYLCASSLVGGGQETQYFGPGTRLLVL.

The table lists this clonotype with many counts. The gene calls are TRBV7-6 and TRBJ2-2; D assignment may be TRBD1 or TRBD2 (5 bases each). Trimming removed 5 bases from V and 7 bases from J, with 17 bases in between. Germline loops: CDR1 SGHVS, CDR2 FNYEAQ. The CDR3 spans 15 residues. The chain's CDR3 is CASSHPGPSRGELFF. The CDR3 bases are TGTGCCAGCAGCCATCCGGGACCCTCTCGCGGGGAGCTGTTTTTT.

The table lists this clonotype with many counts. The CDR3 DNA follows: TGTGCCAGCCGGGAGCTAGCGGGAGGGAGCTCCTACGAGCAGTACTTC. Protein: CASRELAGGSSYEQYF. The chain combines TRBV6-2 or TRBV6-3 with TRBJ2-7; 12 bases align to TRBD2. The CDR3 contains 16 residues. From germline, CDR1 is MNHEY and CDR2 SVGEGT. V was pared by 8 bases and J by 0 bases, with 8 bases of the junction left unmatched.

This clonotype was seen ten or more times. The gene calls are TRBV7-9 and TRBJ1-2; D uncertain. The CDR3 sequence is 13 residues long. V dropped 5 bases and J dropped 2 bases, with 9 bases sitting between them. Germline values: CDR1 SEHNR, CDR2 FQNEAQ (reference sequence). DNA for the CDR3: TGTGCCAGCAGCCAGAACAACAACTATGGCTACACCTTC. Amino acid sequence: CASSQNNNYGYTF.

Ten or more counts support this clonotype. Relative to the germline gene, one junction end is altered; a read error may explain this. The chain links TRBV2 to TRBJ2-7; 9 nucleotides line up with TRBD1. The CDR3 contains 14 residues. The germline CDR1 and CDR2 sequences are SNHLY and FYNNEI. CDR3 sequence reads: CGSSVGTGRYEQYF. The CDR3 DNA sequence: TGTGGCAGCAGTGTTGGGACAGGGAGGTACGAGCAGTACTTC.

The chain employs TRBV28 and TRBJ2-1, with 8 bases that match TRBD1. Trimming took 6 bases from V and 3 from J; bases not matched to a gene: 1. CDR1 and CDR2 from the germline V gene are MDHEN and SYDVKM. CDR3 size: 13 residues. This CDR3 is CASRQGGYNEQFF. The CDR3 DNA reads as TGTGCCAGCAGACAGGGGGGCTACAATGAGCAGTTCTTC.

This clonotype showed up just a few times. In DNA, the CDR3 is TGTGCTAGTGGTTTGGTGGGTAGCGGGAGGAGGTATGAGCAGTTCTTC. This translates into CASGLVGSGRRYEQFF. This chain joins TRBV12-5 and TRBJ2-1, with TRBD2 identical over 10 bases. V lost 0 bases, J lost 8 bases, and 7 bases stayed unmatched. The CDR3 consists of 16 residues. Germline CDR1 reads LGHNT; CDR2 reads FRNRAP.

This clonotype was observed many times. CDR3 residues: CASSLGFGLYNEQFF. Here the CDR3 DNA reads TGTGCCAGCAGCTTAGGGTTCGGGCTATACAATGAGCAGTTCTTC. The chain is built from TRBV7-3 and TRBJ2-1, with no clear D. Between the trimmed V and J ends, which lost 2 bases and 4 bases, there was a span of 12 bases. The CDR3 runs 15 residues. The germline CDR1 and CDR2 sequences are SGHTA and FQGTGA.

This clonotype was observed at least ten times. The chain joins TRBV4-3 to TRBJ1-5; the D gene is possibly TRBD1 (5 bases). The CDR3 covers 16 residues. V gave up 0 bases and J gave up 4 bases, with 13 bases separating them. Germline CDR1 and CDR2: LGHNA and YSLEER. The CDR3 reads CASSQEDIRGNQPQHF. The CDR3 nucleotides read TGCGCCAGCAGCCAAGAAGATATACGGGGGAATCAGCCCCAGCATTTT.

As for this clonotype: This may come from a read error, since a much larger clone is one base off. This chain joins TRBV15 and TRBJ2-3; TRBD2 might be the D (6 bases). The germline CDR1 and CDR2 sequences are LNHNV and YYDKDF (reference sequence). V dropped 4 bases and J dropped 6 bases, with 17 bases sitting between them. The CDR3 sequence is 15 residues long. CDR3 bases: TGTGCCACCAGCAAAGGAATAGATGGGGGGGATACGCAGTATTTT. The encoded protein is CATSKGIDGGDTQYF. The whole variable domain, filled in from reference TRBV15 and TRBJ2-3, reads DAMVIQNPRYQVTQFGKPVTLSCSQTLNHNVMYWYQQKSSQAPKLLFHYYDKDFNNEADTPDNFQSRRPNTSFCFLDIRSPGLGDTAMYLCATSKGIDGGDTQYFGPGTRLTVL.

This chain joins TRBV5-1 and TRBJ1-1, with D uncertain. V was pared by 3 bases and J by 3 bases, with 9 bases between. Germline loops: CDR1 SGHRS, CDR2 YFSETQ. The CDR3 is made up of 13 amino acids. The CDR3 DNA follows: TGCGCCAGCAGCTCGTGGTTAGACACTGAAGCTTTCTTT. This gives the protein CASSSWLDTEAFF.

This clonotype was observed a handful of times. The chain has TRBV6-1 and TRBJ1-6, with D perhaps matching TRBD1 (6 bases). This CDR3 comprises 15 residues. Germline V gene data show CDR1 as MNHNS and CDR2 as SASEGT. V lost 6 bases to trimming and J lost 8 bases, with 17 bases between them. CDR3 loop: CASRPTGLRDSPLHF. In nucleotides, the CDR3 is TGTGCCAGCAGGCCAACAGGGCTGCGGGATTCACCCCTCCACTTT.

This clonotype was observed many times. The chain has TRBV7-3 and TRBJ2-3; 9 nucleotides match TRBD2. J was trimmed by 3 bases and V by 1 base; bases with no gene match: 8. Germline V gives CDR1 SGHTA, CDR2 FQGTGA. The CDR3 is 17 residues long. The DNA for the CDR3 is TGTGCCAGCAGCTTAAGGGCTAGCGGGACCGGGACAGATACGCAGTATTTT. Protein product: CASSLRASGTGTDTQYF.

This clonotype has at least ten counts. The chain has TRBV6-4 and TRBJ2-7, with D perhaps matching TRBD1 or TRBD2 (6 bases each). Germline CDR1 is MRHNA and CDR2 is SNTAGT. CDR3 length: 13 amino acids. V gave up 7 bases and J gave up 3 bases, with 13 bases separating them. For the CDR3, the DNA is TGTGCCAGCAAGAAACAGGGACTCTACGAGCAGTACTTC. It specifies CASKKQGLYEQYF.

Regarding this clonotype: Being one base from a much bigger clone, this may be a read error. The V call is TRBV18, the J call TRBJ1-3; TRBD1 agrees at 7 bases. This CDR3 has 15 amino acids. The V gene's germline CDR1 is KGHSH and CDR2 LQKENI. CDR3 amino acids: CASSSTTGDGNTIHF. In DNA, the CDR3 is TGTGCCAGCTCATCGACAACAGGGGACGGAAACACCATACATTTT. Supplemented by reference TRBV18 and TRBJ1-3, the full variable domain reads NAGVMQNPRHLVRRRGQEARLRCSPMKGHSHVYWYRQLPEEGLKFMVYLQKENIIDESGMPKERFSAEFPKEGPSILRIQQVVRGDSAAYFCASSSTTGDGNTIHFGEGSWLTVV.